These 17 T cell receptor beta chains were sequenced from one sample in a study of T cell clones after liver transplantation. TCRdb's table, derived via immunoSEQ multiplex PCR, lists solely in-frame clones and lacks some. The repertoire holds fewer than 20,000 clones, with about 90% as singletons. The material sequenced was CD8+ T cells from blood, taken before liver transplant. Source of these receptors: a human donor who received a liver transplant.

The V call is TRBV11-1, the J call TRBJ1-5; unclear D gene. The CDR3 sequence is 15 residues long. Looked up from germline, CDR1 is SGHAT and CDR2 is FQDESV (reference sequence). With 5 bases removed from V and 4 bases from J, the gap between germline ends came to 15 bases. CDR3 sequence (DNA): TGTGCCAGCAGCCCTACCAAAGCTGGGAATCAGCCCCAGCATTTT. This gives the protein CASSPTKAGNQPQHF. The full variable domain, with the rest looked up from reference TRBV11-1 and TRBJ1-5, is EAEVAQSPRYKITEKSQAVAFWCDPISGHATLYWYRQILGQGPELLVQFQDESVVDDSQLPKDRFSAERLKGVDSTLKIQPAELGDSAMYLCASSPTKAGNQPQHFGDGTRLSIL.

The rearrangement links TRBV2 to TRBJ2-7; a possible D gene is TRBD1 (6 bases). V lost 10 bases and J 3 bases, leaving 22 bases between the germline ends. The CDR3 runs to 15 residues. Per germline, CDR1 SNHLY and CDR2 FYNNEI. CDR3 sequence reads: CATQTQDRADYEQYF. The CDR3 DNA is TGTGCCACCCAAACCCAGGACAGAGCGGACTACGAGCAGTACTTC.

The chain carries TRBV9 and TRBJ2-3; the D gene could be TRBD1 or TRBD2 (5 bases each). Trimming cost V 9 bases and J 3 bases, with 17 bases left between them. Germline values: CDR1 SGDLS, CDR2 YYNGEE. The CDR3 consists of 14 residues. The CDR3 bases are TGTGCCACCAGGGAGATGTTGGGGACAGATACGCAGTATTTT. The encoded protein is CATREMLGTDTQYF. The full variable domain, completed using reference TRBV9 and TRBJ2-3, is DSGVTQTPKHLITATGQRVTLRCSPRSGDLSVYWYQQSLDQGLQFLIQYYNGEERAKGNILERFSAQQFPDLHSELNLSSLELGDSALYFCATREMLGTDTQYFGPGTRLTVL.

The chain combines TRBV19 with TRBJ2-5; D remains ambiguous. Germline assignment: CDR1 LNHDA and CDR2 SQIVND (reference sequence). The V end was cut by 3 bases, the J end by 1 base, with 12 bases between. CDR3 size: 15 residues. DNA of the CDR3: TGTGCCAGTAGTATCGGTTCCCTACTCCAAGAGACCCAGTACTTC. Protein sequence: CASSIGSLLQETQYF. Complete variable domain (other parts from reference TRBV19 and TRBJ2-5): DGGITQSPKYLFRKEGQNVTLSCEQNLNHDAMYWYRQDPGQGLRLIYYSQIVNDFQKGDIAEGYSVSREKKESFPLTVTSAQKNPTAFYLCASSIGSLLQETQYFGPGTRLLVL.

The chain recombines TRBV5-4 with TRBJ2-7; unclear D gene. Trimming left V 7 bases short and J 1 base short, with 15 bases between. CDR1 and CDR2 (germline): SGHNT, YYREEE (reference sequence). The CDR3 length is 14 residues. CDR3: CASWARGVSYEQYF. CDR3 in DNA: TGTGCCAGCTGGGCCCGTGGGGTATCCTACGAGCAGTACTTC.

This sequence joins TRBV5-4 and TRBJ2-7, with D perhaps matching TRBD2 (6 bases). The CDR3 has 16 residues. Trimming pared 4 bases from V and 0 bases from J, leaving 17 bases between. Germline V gives CDR1 SGHNT, CDR2 YYREEE (reference sequence). The CDR3 spells CASSKGDWLSSYEQYF. In nucleotides, the CDR3 is TGTGCCAGCAGCAAAGGGGACTGGCTGAGCTCCTACGAGCAGTACTTC. Combining the CDR3 with reference TRBV5-4 and TRBJ2-7 gives the whole variable domain ETGVTQSPTHLIKTRGQQVTLRCSSQSGHNTVSWYQQALGQGPQFIFQYYREEENGRGNFPPRFSGLQFPNYSSELNVNALELDDSALYLCASSKGDWLSSYEQYFGPGTRLTVT.

The chain has TRBV11-2 and TRBJ2-2, with 7 bases aligning to TRBD1. The CDR3 is made up of 15 amino acids. Germline assignment: CDR1 SGHAT and CDR2 FQNNGV. Trimming took 2 bases from V and 10 from J; bases not matched to a gene: 10. CDR3 amino acids: CASSLIRGRGEELFF. The CDR3 region has the DNA TGTGCCAGCAGCTTAATCAGGGGGAGAGGCGAGGAGCTGTTTTTT. The full variable domain, in which reference TRBV11-2 and TRBJ2-2 provide the parts outside the CDR3, is EAGVAQSPRYKIIEKRQSVAFWCNPISGHATLYWYQQILGQGPKLLIQFQNNGVVDDSQLPKDRFSAERLKGVDSTLKIQPAKLEDSAVYLCASSLIRGRGEELFFGEGSRLTVL.

The chain links TRBV9 to TRBJ2-7; 8 bases are a match to TRBD1. The CDR3 runs 16 residues. CDR1 and CDR2 (germline): SGDLS, YYNGEE. Trimming cost V 4 bases and J 2 bases; bases outside gene matches: 11. The CDR3 here is CASSPSVAGGAYEQYF. The DNA of the CDR3 is TGTGCCAGCAGCCCCTCGGTGGCAGGGGGCGCCTACGAGCAGTACTTC. The full variable domain, with the rest looked up from reference TRBV9 and TRBJ2-7, is DSGVTQTPKHLITATGQRVTLRCSPRSGDLSVYWYQQSLDQGLQFLIQYYNGEERAKGNILERFSAQQFPDLHSELNLSSLELGDSALYFCASSPSVAGGAYEQYFGPGTRLTVT.

This clone was counted a single time. The chain joins TRBV15 to TRBJ2-1; the match to TRBD2 covers 12 bases. Germline V gene data show CDR1 as LNHNV and CDR2 as YYDKDF (reference sequence). CDR3 size: 15 residues. With 4 bases clipped from V and 4 bases from J, the junction kept 2 bases outside the gene matches. DNA for the CDR3: TGTGCCACCAGCATGGGACTAGCGGGTTACAATGAGCAGTTCTTC. Amino acid sequence: CATSMGLAGYNEQFF.

The V gene is TRBV5-1, the J gene TRBJ2-1, with 7 bases aligning to TRBD1. Per germline, CDR1 SGHRS and CDR2 YFSETQ. The CDR3 spans 16 residues. V lost 0 bases to trimming and J lost 2 bases; unmatched junction nucleotides: 5. In DNA form, the CDR3 reads TGCGCCAGCAGCTTGGGACAGGGACATACCTACAATGAGCAGTTCTTC. Protein product: CASSLGQGHTYNEQFF.

The CDR3 here is CASSIMGVNTEAFF. CDR3 nucleotide sequence: TGTGCCAGTAGTATAATGGGGGTGAACACTGAAGCTTTCTTT. The genes are TRBV19 and TRBJ1-1, with D possibly being TRBD1 (5 bases). The V gene's germline CDR1 is LNHDA and CDR2 SQIVND (reference sequence). The CDR3 extends over 14 amino acids. V lost 2 bases, J lost 0 bases, and 7 bases lay in between.

The V and J genes are TRBV5-1 and TRBJ1-1; 7 nucleotides line up with TRBD1. Germline assignment: CDR1 SGHRS and CDR2 YFSETQ. J gave up 1 base and V 2 bases, and 2 bases lay outside the gene matches. The CDR3 consists of 14 residues. This CDR3 is CASSLQGPNTEAFF. In nucleotides, the CDR3 is TGCGCCAGCAGCTTACAGGGGCCGAACACTGAAGCTTTCTTT.

The CDR3 region is CASSVGGDTEAFF. Written as DNA, the CDR3 is TGTGCCAGCAGCGTAGGAGGGGATACTGAAGCTTTCTTT. The chain combines TRBV9 with TRBJ1-1; a weak D match, TRBD1 (5 bases). The V gene's germline CDR1 is SGDLS and CDR2 YYNGEE. CDR3 length: 13 residues. Trimming cost V 0 bases and J 5 bases, with 8 bases left between them.

V and J are TRBV29-1 and TRBJ2-1, with D perhaps given as TRBD1 or TRBD2 (5 bases each). Germline-derived CDR1 and CDR2 are SQVTM and ANQGSEA. CDR3 length: 16 residues. V lost 3 bases and J lost 2, with 17 bases in between. Here the CDR3 reads CSVENPPRDPYNEQFF. Written as DNA, the CDR3 is TGCAGCGTTGAGAATCCCCCCAGGGACCCCTACAATGAGCAGTTCTTC.

The J gene is TRBJ2-1, the V gene TRBV10-3; 13 positions agree with TRBD2. Per germline, CDR1 ENHRY and CDR2 SYGVKD. The CDR3 is made up of 14 amino acids. Losses at the gene ends were 10 bases for V and 8 bases for J; bases not matched to a gene: 8. CDR3: CATWTSGSLYEQFF. The CDR3 DNA follows: TGTGCCACCTGGACTAGCGGGAGCTTATATGAGCAGTTCTTC.

This clone came up once. This chain joins TRBV7-8 and TRBJ2-7; D call uncertain. The CDR3 is 13 amino acids. The V end lost 1 base, the J end lost 0 bases, and 4 bases lay between the germline ends. CDR1 and CDR2 (germline): SGHVS, FQNEAQ. The CDR3: CASSLDGSYEQYF. The CDR3 region has the DNA TGTGCCAGCAGCTTAGACGGCTCCTACGAGCAGTACTTC. Complete variable domain (other parts from reference TRBV7-8 and TRBJ2-7): GAGVSQSPRYKVAKRGQDVALRCDPISGHVSLFWYQQALGQGPEFLTYFQNEAQLDKSGLPSDRFFAERPEGSVSTLKIQRTQQEDSAVYLCASSLDGSYEQYFGPGTRLTVT.

The J gene is TRBJ1-2, the V gene TRBV4-2; maybe TRBD1 (5 bases). The germline gives CDR1 LGHNA, CDR2 YNFKEQ. V was trimmed by 0 bases and J by 8 bases, leaving 10 bases between them. The CDR3 covers 13 residues. The CDR3 sequence: CASSQELSGGYTF. CDR3 nucleotide sequence: TGTGCCAGCAGCCAAGAGCTTTCAGGGGGCTACACCTTC.